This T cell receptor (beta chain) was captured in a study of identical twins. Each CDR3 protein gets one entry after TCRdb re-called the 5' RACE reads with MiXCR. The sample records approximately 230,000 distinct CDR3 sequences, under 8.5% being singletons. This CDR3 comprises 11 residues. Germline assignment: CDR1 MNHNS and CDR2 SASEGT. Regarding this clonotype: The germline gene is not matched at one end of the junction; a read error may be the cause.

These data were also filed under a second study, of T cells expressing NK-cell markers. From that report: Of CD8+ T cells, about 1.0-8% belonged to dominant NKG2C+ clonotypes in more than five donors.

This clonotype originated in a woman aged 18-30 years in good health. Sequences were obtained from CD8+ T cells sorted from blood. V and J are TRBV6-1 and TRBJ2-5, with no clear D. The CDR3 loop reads CASSGYLTTNF. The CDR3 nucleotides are TGTGCCAGCAGTGGCTATCTTACCACGAACTTC.